The present TCR beta chain was sequenced within a study of response to subunit inactivated influenza vaccine. General study results and limits: The study's authors posited that every seasonal influenza vaccination enlists few new T cells.

This clonotype was found a few times. The antigen is unknown. TCRdb reprocessed the RT-PCR reads with MiXCR, giving one entry per CDR3 protein. The table lists 540,000 or so distinct CDR3 sequences, 10% to 15% of them singletons. V dropped 5 bases and J dropped 2 bases, with 9 bases sitting between them. From germline, CDR1 is SGHTA and CDR2 FQGTGA. This CDR3 is built from 14 residues. The rearrangement uses TRBV7-3 and TRBJ2-2; D not certain. The sequence was collected from a man aged 45-60 years who received an inactivated influenza vaccine. Here the sequenced sample was PBMCs from blood, taken roughly 48 days after vaccination. CDR3: CASSPGYNTGELFF. The CDR3 nucleotides are TGTGCCAGCAGCCCCGGTTACAACACCGGGGAGCTGTTTTTT.